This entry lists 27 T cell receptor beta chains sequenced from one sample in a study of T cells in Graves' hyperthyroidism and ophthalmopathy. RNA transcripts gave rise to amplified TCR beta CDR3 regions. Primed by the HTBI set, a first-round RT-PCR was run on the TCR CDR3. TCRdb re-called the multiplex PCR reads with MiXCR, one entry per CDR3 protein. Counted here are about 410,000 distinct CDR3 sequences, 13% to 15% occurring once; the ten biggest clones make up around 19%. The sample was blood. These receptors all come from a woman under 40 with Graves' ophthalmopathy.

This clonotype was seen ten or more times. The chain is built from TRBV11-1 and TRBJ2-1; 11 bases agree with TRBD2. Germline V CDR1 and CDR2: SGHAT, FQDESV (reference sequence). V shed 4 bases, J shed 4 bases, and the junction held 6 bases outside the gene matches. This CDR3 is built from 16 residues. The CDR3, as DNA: TGTGCCAGCAGCTATCGACTAGCGGGGTGGTACAATGAGCAGTTCTTC. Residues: CASSYRLAGWYNEQFF.

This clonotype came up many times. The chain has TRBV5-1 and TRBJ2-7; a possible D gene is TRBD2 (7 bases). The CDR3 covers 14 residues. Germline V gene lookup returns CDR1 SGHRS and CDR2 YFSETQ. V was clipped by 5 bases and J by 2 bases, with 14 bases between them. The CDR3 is CASRMGGTTYEQYF. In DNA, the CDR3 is TGCGCCAGCAGGATGGGGGGGACAACCTACGAGCAGTACTTC.

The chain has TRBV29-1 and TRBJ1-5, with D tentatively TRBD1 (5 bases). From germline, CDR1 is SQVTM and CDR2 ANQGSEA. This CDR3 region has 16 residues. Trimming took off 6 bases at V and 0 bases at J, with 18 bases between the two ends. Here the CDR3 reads CSVRDGGFGSNQPQHF. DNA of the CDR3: TGCAGCGTGAGGGACGGAGGGTTCGGTAGCAATCAGCCCCAGCATTTT.

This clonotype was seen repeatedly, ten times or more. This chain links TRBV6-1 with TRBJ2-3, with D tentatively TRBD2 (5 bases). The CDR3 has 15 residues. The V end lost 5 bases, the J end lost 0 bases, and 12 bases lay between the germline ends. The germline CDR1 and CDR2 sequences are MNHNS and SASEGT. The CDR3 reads CASSFAGGSTDTQYF. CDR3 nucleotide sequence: TGTGCCAGCAGTTTTGCTGGCGGGAGCACAGATACGCAGTATTTT.

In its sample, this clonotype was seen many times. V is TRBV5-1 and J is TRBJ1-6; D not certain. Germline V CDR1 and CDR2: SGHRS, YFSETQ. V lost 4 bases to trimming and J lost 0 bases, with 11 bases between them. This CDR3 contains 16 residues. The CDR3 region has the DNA TGCGCCAGCAGCCCTTATATGGACTCCTATAATTCACCCCTCCACTTT. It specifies CASSPYMDSYNSPLHF.

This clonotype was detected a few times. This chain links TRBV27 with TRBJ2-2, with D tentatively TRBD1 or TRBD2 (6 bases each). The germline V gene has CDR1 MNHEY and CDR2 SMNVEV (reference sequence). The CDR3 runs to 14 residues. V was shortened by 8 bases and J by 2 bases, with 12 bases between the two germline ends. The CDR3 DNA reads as TGTGCCAGCTTCGCCGGGGGCAACACCGGGGAGCTGTTTTTT. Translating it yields CASFAGGNTGELFF.

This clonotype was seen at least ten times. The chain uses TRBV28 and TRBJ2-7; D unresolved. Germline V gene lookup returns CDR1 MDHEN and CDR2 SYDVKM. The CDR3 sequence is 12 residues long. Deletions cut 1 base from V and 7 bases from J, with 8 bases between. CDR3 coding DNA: TGTGCCAGCAGTTTATCGAGACGAGAGCAGTACTTC. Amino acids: CASSLSRREQYF. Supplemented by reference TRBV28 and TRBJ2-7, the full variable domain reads DVKVTQSSRYLVKRTGEKVFLECVQDMDHENMFWYRQDPGLGLRLIYFSYDVKMKEKGDIPEGYSVSREKKERFSLILESASTNQTSMYLCASSLSRREQYFGPGTRLTVT.

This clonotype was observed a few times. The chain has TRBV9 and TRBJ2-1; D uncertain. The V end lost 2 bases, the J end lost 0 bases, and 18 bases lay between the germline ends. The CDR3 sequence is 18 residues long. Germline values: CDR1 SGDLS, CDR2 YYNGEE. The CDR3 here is CASSVLGQTLPSYNEQFF. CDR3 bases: TGTGCCAGCAGCGTGTTAGGGCAAACTCTTCCCTCCTACAATGAGCAGTTCTTC. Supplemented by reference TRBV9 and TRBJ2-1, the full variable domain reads DSGVTQTPKHLITATGQRVTLRCSPRSGDLSVYWYQQSLDQGLQFLIQYYNGEERAKGNILERFSAQQFPDLHSELNLSSLELGDSALYFCASSVLGQTLPSYNEQFFGPGTRLTVL.

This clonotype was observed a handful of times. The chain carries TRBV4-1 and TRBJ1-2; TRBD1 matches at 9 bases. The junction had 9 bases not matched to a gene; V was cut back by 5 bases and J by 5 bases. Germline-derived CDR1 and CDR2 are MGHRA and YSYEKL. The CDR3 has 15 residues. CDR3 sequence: CASSTRDRDGYGYTF. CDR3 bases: TGCGCCAGCAGCACCCGGGACAGGGATGGGTATGGCTACACCTTC.

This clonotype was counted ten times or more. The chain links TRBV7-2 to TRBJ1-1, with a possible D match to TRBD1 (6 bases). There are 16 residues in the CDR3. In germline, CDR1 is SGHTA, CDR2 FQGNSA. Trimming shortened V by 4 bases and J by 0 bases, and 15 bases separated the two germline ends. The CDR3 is CASSWGAGDLNTEAFF. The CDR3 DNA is TGTGCCAGCAGCTGGGGTGCAGGGGATTTGAACACTGAAGCTTTCTTT.

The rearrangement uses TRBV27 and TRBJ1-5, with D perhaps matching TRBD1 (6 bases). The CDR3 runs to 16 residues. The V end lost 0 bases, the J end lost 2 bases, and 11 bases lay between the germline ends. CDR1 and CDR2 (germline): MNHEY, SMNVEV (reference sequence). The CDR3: CASSLSKGVGNQPQHF. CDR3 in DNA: TGTGCCAGCAGTTTATCGAAGGGGGTGGGCAATCAGCCCCAGCATTTT.

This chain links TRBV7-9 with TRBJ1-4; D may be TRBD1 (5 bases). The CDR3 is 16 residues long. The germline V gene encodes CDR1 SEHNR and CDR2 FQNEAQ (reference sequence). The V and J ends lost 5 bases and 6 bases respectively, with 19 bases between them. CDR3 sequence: CASSPGRAWQDEKLFF. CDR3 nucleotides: TGTGCCAGCAGCCCGGGACGCGCTTGGCAGGATGAAAAACTGTTTTTT.

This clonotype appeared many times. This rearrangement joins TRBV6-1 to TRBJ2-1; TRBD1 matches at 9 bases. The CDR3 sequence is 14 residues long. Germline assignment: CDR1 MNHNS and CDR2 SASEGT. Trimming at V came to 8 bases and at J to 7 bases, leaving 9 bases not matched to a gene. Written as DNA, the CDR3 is TGTGCCAGCGAGGGGGGACAGGGAATAAATGAGCAGTTCTTC. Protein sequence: CASEGGQGINEQFF.

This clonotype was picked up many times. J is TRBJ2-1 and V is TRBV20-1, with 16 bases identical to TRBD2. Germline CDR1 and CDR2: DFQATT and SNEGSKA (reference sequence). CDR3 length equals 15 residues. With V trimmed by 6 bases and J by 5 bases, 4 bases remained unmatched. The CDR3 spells CSAGTSGGVNNEQFF. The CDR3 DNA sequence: TGCAGTGCCGGGACTAGCGGGGGGGTAAACAATGAGCAGTTCTTC.

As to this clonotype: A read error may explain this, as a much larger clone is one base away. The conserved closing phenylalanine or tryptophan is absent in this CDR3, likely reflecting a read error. The CDR3 spells CASSFVRWPNEKLFS. For the CDR3, the DNA is TGTGCCAGCAGTTTTGTCAGGTGGCCTAATGAAAAACTGTTTTCT. The chain is built from TRBV28 and TRBJ1-4; D gene ambiguous. The CDR3 spans 15 residues. Germline loops: CDR1 MDHEN, CDR2 SYDVKM. V was shortened by 3 bases and J by 3 bases, with 11 bases between the two germline ends.

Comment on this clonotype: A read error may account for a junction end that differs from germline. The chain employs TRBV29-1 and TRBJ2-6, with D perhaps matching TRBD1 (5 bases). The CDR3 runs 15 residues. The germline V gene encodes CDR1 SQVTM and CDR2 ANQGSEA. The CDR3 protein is CSAQDSASGANVPTF. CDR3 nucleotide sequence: TGCAGCGCCCAAGACAGCGCCTCTGGGGCCAACGTCCCGACTTTC.

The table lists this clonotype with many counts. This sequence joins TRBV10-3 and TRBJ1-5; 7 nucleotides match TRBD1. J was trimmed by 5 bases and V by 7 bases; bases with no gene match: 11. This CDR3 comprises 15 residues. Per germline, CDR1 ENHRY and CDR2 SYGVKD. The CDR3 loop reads CAIISDRVGDQPQHF. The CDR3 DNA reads TGTGCCATCATCTCCGACAGGGTCGGGGATCAGCCCCAGCATTTT.

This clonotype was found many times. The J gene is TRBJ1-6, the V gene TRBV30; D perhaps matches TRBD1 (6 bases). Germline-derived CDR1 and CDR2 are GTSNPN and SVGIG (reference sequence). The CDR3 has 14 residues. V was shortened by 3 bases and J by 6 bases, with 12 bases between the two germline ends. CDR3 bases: TGTGCCTGGAGCACGGACAGTAGTAATTCACCCCTCCACTTT. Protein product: CAWSTDSSNSPLHF.

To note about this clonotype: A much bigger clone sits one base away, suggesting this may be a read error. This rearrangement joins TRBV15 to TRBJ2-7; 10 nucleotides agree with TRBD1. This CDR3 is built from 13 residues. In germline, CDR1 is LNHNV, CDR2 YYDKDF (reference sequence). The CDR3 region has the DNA TGTACCACCAGTAGGGACAGGGGATCCGAGCAGTACTTC. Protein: CTTSRDRGSEQYF.

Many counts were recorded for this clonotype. The CDR3: CSARGLSSYEQYF. DNA of the CDR3: TGCAGTGCTAGAGGGTTAAGCTCCTACGAGCAGTACTTC. This sequence joins TRBV20-1 and TRBJ2-7; D unclear. CDR1 is DFQATT, CDR2 SNEGSKA, per germline (reference sequence). The CDR3 length is 13 residues. Trimming removed 1 base from V and 0 bases from J, with 7 bases in between.

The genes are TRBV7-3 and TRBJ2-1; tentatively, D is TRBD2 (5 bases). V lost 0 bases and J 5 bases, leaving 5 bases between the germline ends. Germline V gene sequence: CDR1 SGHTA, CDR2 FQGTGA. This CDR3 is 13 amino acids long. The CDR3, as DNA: TGTGCCAGCAGCTTAACGAGGGACAATGAGCAGTTCTTC. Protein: CASSLTRDNEQFF. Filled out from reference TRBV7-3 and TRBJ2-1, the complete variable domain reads GAGVSQTPSNKVTEKGKYVELRCDPISGHTALYWYRQSLGQGPEFLIYFQGTGAADDSGLPNDRFFAVRPEGSVSTLKIQRTERGDSAVYLCASSLTRDNEQFFGPGTRLTVL.

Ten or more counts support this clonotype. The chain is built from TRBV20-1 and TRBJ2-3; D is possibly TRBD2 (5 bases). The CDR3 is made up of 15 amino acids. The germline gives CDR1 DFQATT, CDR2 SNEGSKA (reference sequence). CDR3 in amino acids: CVRDPSGSSTDTQYF. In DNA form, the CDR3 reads TGCGTCCGAGACCCCAGCGGATCTAGCACAGATACGCAGTATTTT.

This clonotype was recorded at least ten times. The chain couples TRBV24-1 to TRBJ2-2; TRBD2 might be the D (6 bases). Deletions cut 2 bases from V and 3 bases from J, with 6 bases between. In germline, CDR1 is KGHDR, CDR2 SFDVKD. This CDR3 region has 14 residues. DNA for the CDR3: TGTGCCACCAGTGATTCGGGGGACACCGGGGAGCTGTTTTTT. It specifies CATSDSGDTGELFF.

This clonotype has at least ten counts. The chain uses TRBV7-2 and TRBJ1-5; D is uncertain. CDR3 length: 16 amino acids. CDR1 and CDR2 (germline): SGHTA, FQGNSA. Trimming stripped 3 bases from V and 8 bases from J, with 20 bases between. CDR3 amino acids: CASSFPGVIEVEPQHF. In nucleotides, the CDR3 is TGTGCCAGCAGCTTCCCTGGGGTTATCGAGGTAGAGCCCCAGCATTTT.

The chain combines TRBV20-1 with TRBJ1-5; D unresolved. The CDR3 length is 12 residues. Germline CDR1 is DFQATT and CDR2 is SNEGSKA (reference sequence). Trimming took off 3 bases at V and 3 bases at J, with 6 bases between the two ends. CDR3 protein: CSASTFNQPQHF. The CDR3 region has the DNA TGCAGTGCTAGCACATTCAATCAGCCCCAGCATTTT.

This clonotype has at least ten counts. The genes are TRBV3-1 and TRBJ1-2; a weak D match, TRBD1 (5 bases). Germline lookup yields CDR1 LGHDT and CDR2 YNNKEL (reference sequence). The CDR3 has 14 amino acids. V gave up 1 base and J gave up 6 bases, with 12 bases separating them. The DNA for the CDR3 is TGTGCCAGCAGCCAAGTGGGGGGAGAGGATGGCTACACCTTC. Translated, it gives CASSQVGGEDGYTF.

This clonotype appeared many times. CDR3 in DNA: TGTGCCAGCAGCCCTAACGGGGTAGGGACTCAGCCCCAGCATTTT. Amino acid sequence: CASSPNGVGTQPQHF. The chain combines TRBV2 with TRBJ1-5; D might be TRBD1 (5 bases). Per germline, CDR1 SNHLY and CDR2 FYNNEI. This CDR3 contains 15 residues. The V end lost 6 bases, the J end lost 6 bases, and 18 bases lay between the germline ends.